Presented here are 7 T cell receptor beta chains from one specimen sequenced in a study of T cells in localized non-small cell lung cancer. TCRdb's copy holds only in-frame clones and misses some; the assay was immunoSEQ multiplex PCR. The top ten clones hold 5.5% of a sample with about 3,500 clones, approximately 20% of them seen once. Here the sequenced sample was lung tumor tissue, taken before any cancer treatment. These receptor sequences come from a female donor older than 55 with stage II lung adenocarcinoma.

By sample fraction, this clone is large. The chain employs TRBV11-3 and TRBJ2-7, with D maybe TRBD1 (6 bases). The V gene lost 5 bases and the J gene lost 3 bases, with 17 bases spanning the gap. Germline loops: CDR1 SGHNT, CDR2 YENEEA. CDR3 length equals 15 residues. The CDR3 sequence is CASSLRQEAVYEQYF. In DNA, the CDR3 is TGTGCCAGCAGCCTCCGACAGGAGGCGGTCTACGAGCAGTACTTC. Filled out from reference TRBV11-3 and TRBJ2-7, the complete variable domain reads EAGVVQSPRYKIIEKKQPVAFWCNPISGHNTLYWYLQNLGQGPELLIRYENEEAVDDSQLPKDRFSAERLKGVDSTLKIQPAELGDSAVYLCASSLRQEAVYEQYFGPGTRLTVT.

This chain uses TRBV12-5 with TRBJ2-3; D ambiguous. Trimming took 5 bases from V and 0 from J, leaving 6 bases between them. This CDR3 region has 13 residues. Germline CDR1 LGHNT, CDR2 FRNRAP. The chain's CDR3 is CASGPQSTDTQYF. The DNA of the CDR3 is TGTGCTAGTGGTCCACAGAGCACAGATACGCAGTATTTT.

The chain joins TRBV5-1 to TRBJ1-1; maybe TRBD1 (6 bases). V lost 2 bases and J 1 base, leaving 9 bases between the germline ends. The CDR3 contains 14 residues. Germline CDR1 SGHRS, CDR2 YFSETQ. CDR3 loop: CASSLLGGNTEAFF. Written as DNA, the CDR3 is TGCGCCAGCAGCTTACTAGGGGGGAACACTGAAGCTTTCTTT.

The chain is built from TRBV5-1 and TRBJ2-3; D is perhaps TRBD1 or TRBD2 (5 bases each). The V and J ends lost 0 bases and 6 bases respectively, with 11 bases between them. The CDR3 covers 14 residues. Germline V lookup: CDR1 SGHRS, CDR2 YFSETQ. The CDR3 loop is CASSLGDGADTQYF. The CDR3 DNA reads TGCGCCAGCAGCTTGGGGGACGGAGCTGATACGCAGTATTTT.

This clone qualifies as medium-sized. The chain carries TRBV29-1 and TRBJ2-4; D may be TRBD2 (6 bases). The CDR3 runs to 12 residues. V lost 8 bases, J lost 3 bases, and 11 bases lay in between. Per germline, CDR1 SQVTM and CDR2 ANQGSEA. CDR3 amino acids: CSHLGGKNIQYF. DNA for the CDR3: TGCAGCCATTTGGGGGGCAAAAACATTCAGTACTTC.

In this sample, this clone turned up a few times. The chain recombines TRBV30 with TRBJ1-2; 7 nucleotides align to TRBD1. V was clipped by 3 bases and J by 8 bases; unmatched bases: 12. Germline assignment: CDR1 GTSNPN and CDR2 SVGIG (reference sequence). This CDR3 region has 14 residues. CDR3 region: CAWRSVAGGGGYTF. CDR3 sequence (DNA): TGTGCCTGGAGGTCAGTGGCAGGGGGAGGCGGCTACACCTTC. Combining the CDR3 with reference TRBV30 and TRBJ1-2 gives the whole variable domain SQTIHQWPATLVQPVGSPLSLECTVEGTSNPNLYWYRQAAGRGLQLLFYSVGIGQISSEVPQNLSASRPQDRQFILSSKKLLLSDSGFYLCAWRSVAGGGGYTFGSGTRLTVV.

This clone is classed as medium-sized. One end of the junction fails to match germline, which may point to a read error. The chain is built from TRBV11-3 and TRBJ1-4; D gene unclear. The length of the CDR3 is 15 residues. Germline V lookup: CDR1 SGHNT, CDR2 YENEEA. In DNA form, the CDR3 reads TGTGCCAGCAGCCTAGACGGTGCAACTAATGAAAAACTGTTTTTT. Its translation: CASSLDGATNEKLFF.